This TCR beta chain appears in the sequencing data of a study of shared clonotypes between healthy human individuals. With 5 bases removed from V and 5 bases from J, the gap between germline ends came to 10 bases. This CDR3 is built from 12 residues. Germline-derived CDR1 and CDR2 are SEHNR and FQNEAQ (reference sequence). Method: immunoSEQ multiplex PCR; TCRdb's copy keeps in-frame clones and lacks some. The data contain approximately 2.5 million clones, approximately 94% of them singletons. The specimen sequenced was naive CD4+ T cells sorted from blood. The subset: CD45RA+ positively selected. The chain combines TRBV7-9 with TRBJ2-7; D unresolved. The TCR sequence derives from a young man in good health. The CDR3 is CASSPILDEQYF. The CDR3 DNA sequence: TGTGCCAGCAGCCCGATTCTCGACGAGCAGTACTTC.